This record concerns one TCR beta chain sequence. Antigen unknown. The sample belongs to a study of T cell repertoires in cytomegalovirus infection. MiXCR, run by TCRdb on the reads, gives a single entry per CDR3 protein. This sample has about 310,000 distinct CDR3 sequences, with around 25% found just once. The receptor comes from a human donor in good health (CMV status not recorded). Some clones in this sample may be carry-over from other donors' samples. Sequenced here: cultured PBMCs, sampled from culture after CMV antigen stimulation.

The CDR3 is CASSAGQGAYYGYTF. CDR3 DNA: TGTGCCAGTAGTGCGGGACAGGGGGCTTACTATGGCTACACCTTC. The chain uses TRBV19 and TRBJ1-2, with 12 bases matching TRBD1. The CDR3 sequence is 15 residues long. V lost 5 bases and J lost 3; bases outside the gene matches: 4. From germline, CDR1 is LNHDA and CDR2 SQIVND (reference sequence).